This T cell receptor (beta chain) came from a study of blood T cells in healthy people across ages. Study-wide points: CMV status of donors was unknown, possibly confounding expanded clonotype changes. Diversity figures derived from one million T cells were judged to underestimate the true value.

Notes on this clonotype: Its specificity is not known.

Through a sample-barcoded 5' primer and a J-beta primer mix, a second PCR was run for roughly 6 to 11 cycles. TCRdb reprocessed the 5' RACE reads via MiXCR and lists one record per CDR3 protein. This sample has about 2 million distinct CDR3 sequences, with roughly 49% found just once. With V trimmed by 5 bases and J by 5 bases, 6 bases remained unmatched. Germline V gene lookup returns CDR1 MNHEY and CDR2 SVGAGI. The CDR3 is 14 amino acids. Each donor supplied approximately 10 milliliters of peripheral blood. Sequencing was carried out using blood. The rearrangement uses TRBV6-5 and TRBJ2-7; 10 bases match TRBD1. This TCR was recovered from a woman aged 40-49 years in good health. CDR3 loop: CASSRQGAVHEQYF. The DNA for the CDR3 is TGTGCCAGCAGTCGACAGGGGGCGGTCCACGAGCAGTACTTC.